The clone carrying this T cell receptor (beta chain) was counted a few times. The CDR3 totals 14 residues. The V and J ends lost 4 bases and 8 bases, in that order; junction bases with no gene match: 8. Germline V gene lookup returns CDR1 MNHEY and CDR2 SVGAGI. This sample is part of a study of blood T cell repertoires in COVID-19. The assay was immunoSEQ multiplex PCR, and TCRdb's table has in-frame clones only and misses some. The sample consists of 200,000 to 250,000 clones, roughly 80% of them appearing once. The clonotype originates from a woman aged 40 to 55 with acute COVID-19. V and J are TRBV6-5 and TRBJ1-2; 9 bases are shared with TRBD1. Sequenced material: PBMCs or T cells enriched from blood (not recorded which). CDR3 nucleotides: TGTGCCAGCAGTTTAACACAGGGGGCGCGGGGCTACACCTTC. Protein: CASSLTQGARGYTF.